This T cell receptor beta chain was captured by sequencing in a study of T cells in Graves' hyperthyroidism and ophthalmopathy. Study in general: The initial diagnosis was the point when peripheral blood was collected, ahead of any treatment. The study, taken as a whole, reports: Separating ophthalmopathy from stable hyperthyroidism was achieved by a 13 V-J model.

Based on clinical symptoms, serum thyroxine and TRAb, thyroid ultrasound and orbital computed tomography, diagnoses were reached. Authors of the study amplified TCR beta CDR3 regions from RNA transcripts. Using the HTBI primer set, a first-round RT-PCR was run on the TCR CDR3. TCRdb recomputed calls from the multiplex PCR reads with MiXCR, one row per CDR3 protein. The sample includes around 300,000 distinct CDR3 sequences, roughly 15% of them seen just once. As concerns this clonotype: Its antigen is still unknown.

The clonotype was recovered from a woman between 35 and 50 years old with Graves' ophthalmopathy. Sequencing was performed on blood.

CDR3: CASTDTSVQYF. The CDR3 nucleotides are TGTGCCAGCACGGATACTAGTGTGCAGTACTTC. The chain has TRBV28 and TRBJ2-7; D might be TRBD2 (5 bases). The V gene lost 7 bases and the J gene lost 9 bases, with 13 bases spanning the gap. This CDR3 comprises 11 residues. The germline gives CDR1 MDHEN, CDR2 SYDVKM.